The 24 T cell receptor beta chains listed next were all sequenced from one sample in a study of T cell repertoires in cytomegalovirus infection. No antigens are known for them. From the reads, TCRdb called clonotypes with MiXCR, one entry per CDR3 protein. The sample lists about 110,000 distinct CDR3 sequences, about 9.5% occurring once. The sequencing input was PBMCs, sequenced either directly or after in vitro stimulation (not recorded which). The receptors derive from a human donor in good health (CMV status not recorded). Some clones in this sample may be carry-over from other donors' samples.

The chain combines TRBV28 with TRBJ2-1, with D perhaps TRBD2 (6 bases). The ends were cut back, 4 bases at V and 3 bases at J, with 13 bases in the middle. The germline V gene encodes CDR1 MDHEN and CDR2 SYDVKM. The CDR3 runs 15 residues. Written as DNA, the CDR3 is TGTGCCAGCAGTTCAGCGGGTCAGGGCTACAATGAGCAGTTCTTC. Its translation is CASSSAGQGYNEQFF.

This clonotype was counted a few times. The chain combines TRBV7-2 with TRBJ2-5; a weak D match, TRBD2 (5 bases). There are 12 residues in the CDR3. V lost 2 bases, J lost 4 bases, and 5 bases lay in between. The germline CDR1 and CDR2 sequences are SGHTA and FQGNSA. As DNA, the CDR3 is TGTGCCAGCAGCTTACGGGGAGAGACCCAGTACTTC. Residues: CASSLRGETQYF. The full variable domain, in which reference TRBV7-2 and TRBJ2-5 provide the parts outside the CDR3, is GAGVSQSPSNKVTEKGKDVELRCDPISGHTALYWYRQSLGQGLEFLIYFQGNSAPDKSGLPSDRFSAERTGGSVSTLTIQRTQQEDSAVYLCASSLRGETQYFGPGTRLLVL.

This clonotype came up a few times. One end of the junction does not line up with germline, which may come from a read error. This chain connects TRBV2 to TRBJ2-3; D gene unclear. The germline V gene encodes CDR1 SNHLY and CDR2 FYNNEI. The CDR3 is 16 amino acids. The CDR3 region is CASREGVLAGTDTQYF. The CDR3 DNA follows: TGTGCCAGCAGGGAAGGAGTGTTGGCGGGCACAGATACGCAGTATTTT.

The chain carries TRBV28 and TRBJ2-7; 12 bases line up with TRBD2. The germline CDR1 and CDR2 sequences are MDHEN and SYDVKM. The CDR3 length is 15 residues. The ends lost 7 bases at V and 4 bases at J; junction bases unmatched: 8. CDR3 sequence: CASKILAGGSYEQYF. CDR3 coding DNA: TGTGCCAGCAAAATACTAGCGGGAGGTTCATACGAGCAGTACTTC.

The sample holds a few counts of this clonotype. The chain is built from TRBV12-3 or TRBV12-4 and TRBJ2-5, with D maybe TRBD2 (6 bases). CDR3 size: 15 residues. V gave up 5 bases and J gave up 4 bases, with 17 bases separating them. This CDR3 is CASSRAWGEGETQYF. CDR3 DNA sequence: TGTGCCAGCAGTCGGGCTTGGGGGGAAGGAGAGACCCAGTACTTC.

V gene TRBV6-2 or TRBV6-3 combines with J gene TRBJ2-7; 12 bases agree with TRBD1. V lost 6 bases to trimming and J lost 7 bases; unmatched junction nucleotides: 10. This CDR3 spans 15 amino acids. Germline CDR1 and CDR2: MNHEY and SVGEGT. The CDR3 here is CASRPRDRGRLEQYF. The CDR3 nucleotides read TGTGCCAGCAGGCCCCGGGACAGGGGGCGCCTGGAGCAGTACTTC.

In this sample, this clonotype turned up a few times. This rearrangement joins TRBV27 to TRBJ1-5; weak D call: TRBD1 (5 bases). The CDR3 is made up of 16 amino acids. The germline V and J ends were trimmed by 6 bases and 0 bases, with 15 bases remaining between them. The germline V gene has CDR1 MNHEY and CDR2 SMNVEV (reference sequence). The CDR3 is CASSQNQGVSNQPQHF. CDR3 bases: TGTGCCAGCAGCCAGAATCAGGGTGTTAGCAATCAGCCCCAGCATTTT.

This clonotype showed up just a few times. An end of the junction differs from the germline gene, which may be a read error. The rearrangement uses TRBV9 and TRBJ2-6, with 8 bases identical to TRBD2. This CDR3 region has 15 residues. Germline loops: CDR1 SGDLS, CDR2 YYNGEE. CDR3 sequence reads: CASSGAASGANVLTF. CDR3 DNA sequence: TGTGCCAGTAGCGGGGCAGCCTCTGGGGCCAACGTCCTGACTTTC.

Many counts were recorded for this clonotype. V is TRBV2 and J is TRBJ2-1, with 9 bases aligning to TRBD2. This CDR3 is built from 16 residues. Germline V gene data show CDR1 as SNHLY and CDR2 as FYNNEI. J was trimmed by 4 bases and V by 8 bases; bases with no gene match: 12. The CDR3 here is CASRLAGGSRYNEQFF. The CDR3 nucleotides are TGTGCCAGCCGGTTGGCGGGAGGGAGTAGGTACAATGAGCAGTTCTTC. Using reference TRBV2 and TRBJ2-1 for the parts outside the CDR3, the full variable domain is EPEVTQTPSHQVTQMGQEVILRCVPISNHLYFYWYRQILGQKVEFLVSFYNNEISEKSEIFDDQFSVERPDGSNFTLKIRSTKLEDSAMYFCASRLAGGSRYNEQFFGPGTRLTVL.

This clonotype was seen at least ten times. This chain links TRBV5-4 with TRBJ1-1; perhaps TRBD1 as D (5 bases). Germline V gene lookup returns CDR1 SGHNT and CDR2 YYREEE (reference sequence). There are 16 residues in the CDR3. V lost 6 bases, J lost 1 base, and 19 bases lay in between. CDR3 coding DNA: TGTGCCAGCAAACCCGTGGGAGGGGAAAGGAACACTGAAGCTTTCTTT. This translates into CASKPVGGERNTEAFF.

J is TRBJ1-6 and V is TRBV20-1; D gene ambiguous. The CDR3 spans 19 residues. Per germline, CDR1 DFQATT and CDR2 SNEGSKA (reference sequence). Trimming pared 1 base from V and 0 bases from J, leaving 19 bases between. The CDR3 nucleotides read TGCAGTGCTAGAGTCACCTCGAGAGTGAGGAGCTCCTATAATTCACCCCTCCACTTT. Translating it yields CSARVTSRVRSSYNSPLHF.

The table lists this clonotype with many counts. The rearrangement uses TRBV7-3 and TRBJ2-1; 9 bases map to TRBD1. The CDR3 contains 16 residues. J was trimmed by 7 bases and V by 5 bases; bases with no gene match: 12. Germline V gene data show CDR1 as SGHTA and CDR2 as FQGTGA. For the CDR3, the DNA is TGTGCCAGCAGCCCGGGGGGAGGACAGGGGAGGAATGAGCAGTTCTTC. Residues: CASSPGGGQGRNEQFF.

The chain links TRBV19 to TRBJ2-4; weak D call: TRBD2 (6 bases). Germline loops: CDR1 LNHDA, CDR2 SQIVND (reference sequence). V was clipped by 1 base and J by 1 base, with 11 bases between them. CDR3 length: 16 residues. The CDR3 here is CASSIGRGSAKNIQYF. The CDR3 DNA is TGTGCCAGTAGTATAGGGAGGGGTTCGGCCAAAAACATTCAGTACTTC.

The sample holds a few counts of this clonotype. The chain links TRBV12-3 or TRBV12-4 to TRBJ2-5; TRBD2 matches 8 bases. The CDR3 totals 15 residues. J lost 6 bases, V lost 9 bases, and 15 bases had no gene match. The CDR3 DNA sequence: TGTGCCAGTTTCTCCTCAGCGGGAGTAGCGAAGACCCAGTACTTC. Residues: CASFSSAGVAKTQYF.

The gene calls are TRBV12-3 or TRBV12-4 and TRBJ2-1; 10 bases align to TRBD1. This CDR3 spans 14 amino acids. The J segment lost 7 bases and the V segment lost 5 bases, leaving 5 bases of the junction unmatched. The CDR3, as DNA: TGTGCCAGCAGTCCGGGACAGGGGTGGAATGAGCAGTTCTTC. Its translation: CASSPGQGWNEQFF.

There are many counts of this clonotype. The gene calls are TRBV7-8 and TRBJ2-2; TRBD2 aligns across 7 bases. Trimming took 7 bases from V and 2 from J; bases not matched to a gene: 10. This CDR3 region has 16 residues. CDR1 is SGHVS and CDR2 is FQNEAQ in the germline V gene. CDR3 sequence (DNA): TGTGCCAGCACTCCCGCAGGACTAGGAAACACCGGGGAGCTGTTTTTT. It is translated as CASTPAGLGNTGELFF.

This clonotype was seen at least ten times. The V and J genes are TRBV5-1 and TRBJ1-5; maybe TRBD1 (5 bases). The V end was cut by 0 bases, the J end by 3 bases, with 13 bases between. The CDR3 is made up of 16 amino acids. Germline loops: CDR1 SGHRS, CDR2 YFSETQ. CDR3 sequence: CASSLDGGDYNQPQHF. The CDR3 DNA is TGCGCCAGCAGCTTGGATGGGGGGGACTACAATCAGCCCCAGCATTTT. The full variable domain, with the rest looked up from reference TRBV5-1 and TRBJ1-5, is KAGVTQTPRYLIKTRGQQVTLSCSPISGHRSVSWYQQTPGQGLQFLFEYFSETQRNKGNFPGRFSGRQFSNSRSEMNVSTLELGDSALYLCASSLDGGDYNQPQHFGDGTRLSIL.

The CDR3 coding sequence is TGCAGTGCTAGAGGCGGGCCAGGGCGGCAGGAATTCCAAGAGACCCAGTACTTC. Translating it yields CSARGGPGRQEFQETQYF. This chain joins TRBV20-1 and TRBJ2-5; D assignment may be TRBD1 or TRBD2 (5 bases each). Germline CDR1 and CDR2: DFQATT and SNEGSKA (reference sequence). The CDR3 covers 18 residues. The V and J ends lost 1 base and 1 base respectively, with 22 bases between them.

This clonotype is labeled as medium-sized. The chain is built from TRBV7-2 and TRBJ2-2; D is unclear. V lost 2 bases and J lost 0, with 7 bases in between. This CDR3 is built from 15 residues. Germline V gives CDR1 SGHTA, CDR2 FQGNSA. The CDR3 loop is CASSLRRANTGELFF. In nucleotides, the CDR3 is TGTGCCAGCAGCTTAAGACGGGCGAACACCGGGGAGCTGTTTTTT.

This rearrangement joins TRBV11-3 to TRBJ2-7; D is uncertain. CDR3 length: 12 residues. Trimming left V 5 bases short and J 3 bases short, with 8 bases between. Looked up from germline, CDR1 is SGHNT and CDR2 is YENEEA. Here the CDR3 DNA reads TGTGCCAGCAGCGATTCAGGCTACGAGCAGTACGTC. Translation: CASSDSGYEQYV.

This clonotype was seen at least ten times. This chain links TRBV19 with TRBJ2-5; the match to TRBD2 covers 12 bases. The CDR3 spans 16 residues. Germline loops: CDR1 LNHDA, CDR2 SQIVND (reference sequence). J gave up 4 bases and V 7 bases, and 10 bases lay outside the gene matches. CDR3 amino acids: CASKLGASGRGETQYF. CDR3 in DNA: TGTGCCAGTAAATTGGGAGCTAGCGGGAGGGGAGAGACCCAGTACTTC.

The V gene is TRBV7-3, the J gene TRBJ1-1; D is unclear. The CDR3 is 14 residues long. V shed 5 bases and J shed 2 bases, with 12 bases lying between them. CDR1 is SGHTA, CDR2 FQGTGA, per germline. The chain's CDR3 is CASSRNAGNTEAFF. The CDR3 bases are TGTGCCAGCAGCCGAAACGCCGGCAACACTGAAGCTTTCTTT.

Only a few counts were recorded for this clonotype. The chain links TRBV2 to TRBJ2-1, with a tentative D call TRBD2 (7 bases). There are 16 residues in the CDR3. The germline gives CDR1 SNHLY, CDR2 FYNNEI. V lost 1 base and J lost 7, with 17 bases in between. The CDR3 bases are TGTGCCAGCAGTGAAGTGCTTGGACTAGGGGGGAATGAGCAGTTCTTC. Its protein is CASSEVLGLGGNEQFF.

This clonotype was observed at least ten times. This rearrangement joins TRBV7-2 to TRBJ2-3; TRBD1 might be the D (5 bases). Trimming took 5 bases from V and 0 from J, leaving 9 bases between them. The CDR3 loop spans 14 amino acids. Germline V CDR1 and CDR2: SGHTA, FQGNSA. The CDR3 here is CASSPRVSTDTQYF. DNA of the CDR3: TGTGCCAGCAGCCCCAGGGTTAGCACAGATACGCAGTATTTT.